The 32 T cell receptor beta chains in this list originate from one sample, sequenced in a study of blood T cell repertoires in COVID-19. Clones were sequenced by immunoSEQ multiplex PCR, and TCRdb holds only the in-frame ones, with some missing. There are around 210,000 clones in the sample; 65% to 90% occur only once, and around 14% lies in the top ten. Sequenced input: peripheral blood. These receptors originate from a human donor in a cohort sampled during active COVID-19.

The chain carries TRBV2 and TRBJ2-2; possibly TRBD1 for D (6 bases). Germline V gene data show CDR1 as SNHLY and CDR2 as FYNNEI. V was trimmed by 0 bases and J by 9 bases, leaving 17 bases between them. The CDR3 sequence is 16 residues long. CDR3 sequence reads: CASSEARTWGPRELFF. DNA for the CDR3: TGTGCCAGCAGTGAAGCGCGGACCTGGGGGCCCCGGGAGCTGTTTTTT.

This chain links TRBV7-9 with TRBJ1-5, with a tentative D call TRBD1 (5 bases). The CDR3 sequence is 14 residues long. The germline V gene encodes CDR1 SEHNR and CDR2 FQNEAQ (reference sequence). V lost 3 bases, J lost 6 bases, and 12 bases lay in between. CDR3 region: CASSLDQGFQPQHF. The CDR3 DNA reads TGTGCCAGCAGCTTGGACCAGGGTTTTCAGCCCCAGCATTTT.

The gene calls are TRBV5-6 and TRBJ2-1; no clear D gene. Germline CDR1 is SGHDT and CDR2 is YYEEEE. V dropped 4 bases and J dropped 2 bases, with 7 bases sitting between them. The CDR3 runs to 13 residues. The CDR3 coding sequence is TGTGCCAGCAGCACATCCACCTACAATGAGCAGTTCTTC. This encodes CASSTSTYNEQFF.

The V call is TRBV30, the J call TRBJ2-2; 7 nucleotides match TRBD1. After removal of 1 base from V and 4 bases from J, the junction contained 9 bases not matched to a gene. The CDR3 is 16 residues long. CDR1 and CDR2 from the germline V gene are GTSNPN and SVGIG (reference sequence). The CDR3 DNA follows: TGTGCCTGGAGTGGTCACAGGGGCCTTGGCACCGGGGAGCTGTTTTTT. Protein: CAWSGHRGLGTGELFF.

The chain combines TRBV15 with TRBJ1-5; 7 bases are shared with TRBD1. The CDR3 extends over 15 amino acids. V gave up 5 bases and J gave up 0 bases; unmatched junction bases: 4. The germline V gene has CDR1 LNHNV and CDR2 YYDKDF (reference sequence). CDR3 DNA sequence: TGTGCCACCAGCCGAACAGGGGTTAGCAATCAGCCCCAGCATTTT. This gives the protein CATSRTGVSNQPQHF. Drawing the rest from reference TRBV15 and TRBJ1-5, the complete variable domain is DAMVIQNPRYQVTQFGKPVTLSCSQTLNHNVMYWYQQKSSQAPKLLFHYYDKDFNNEADTPDNFQSRRPNTSFCFLDIRSPGLGDTAMYLCATSRTGVSNQPQHFGDGTRLSIL.

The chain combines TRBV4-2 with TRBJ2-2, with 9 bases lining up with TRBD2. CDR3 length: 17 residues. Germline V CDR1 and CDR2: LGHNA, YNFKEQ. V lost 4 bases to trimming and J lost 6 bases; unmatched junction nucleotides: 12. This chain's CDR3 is CASSRSLAGAAAGELFF. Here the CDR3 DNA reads TGTGCCAGCAGCCGTTCTTTAGCGGGAGCGGCGGCCGGGGAGCTGTTTTTT.

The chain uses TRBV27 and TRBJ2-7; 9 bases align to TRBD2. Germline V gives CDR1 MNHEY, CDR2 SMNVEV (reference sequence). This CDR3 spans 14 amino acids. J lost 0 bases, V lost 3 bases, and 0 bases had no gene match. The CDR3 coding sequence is TGTGCCAGCAGTTTGACTAGCGGCTCCTACGAGCAGTACTTC. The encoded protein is CASSLTSGSYEQYF.

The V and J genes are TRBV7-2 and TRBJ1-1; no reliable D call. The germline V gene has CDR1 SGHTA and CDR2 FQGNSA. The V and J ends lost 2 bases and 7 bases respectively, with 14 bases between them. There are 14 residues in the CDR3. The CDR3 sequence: CASSLSPPSHEAFF. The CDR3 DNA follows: TGTGCCAGCAGCTTAAGCCCTCCCTCCCATGAAGCTTTCTTT. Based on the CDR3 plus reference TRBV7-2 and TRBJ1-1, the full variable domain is GAGVSQSPSNKVTEKGKDVELRCDPISGHTALYWYRQSLGQGLEFLIYFQGNSAPDKSGLPSDRFSAERTGGSVSTLTIQRTQQEDSAVYLCASSLSPPSHEAFFGQGTRLTVV.

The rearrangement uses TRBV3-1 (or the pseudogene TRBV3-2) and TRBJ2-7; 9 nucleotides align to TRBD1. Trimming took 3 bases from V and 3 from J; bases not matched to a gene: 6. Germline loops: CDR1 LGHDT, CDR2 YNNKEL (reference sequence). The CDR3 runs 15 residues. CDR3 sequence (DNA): TGTGCCAGCAGCCATAGACAGGGGGATTACTACGAGCAGTACTTC. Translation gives CASSHRQGDYYEQYF.

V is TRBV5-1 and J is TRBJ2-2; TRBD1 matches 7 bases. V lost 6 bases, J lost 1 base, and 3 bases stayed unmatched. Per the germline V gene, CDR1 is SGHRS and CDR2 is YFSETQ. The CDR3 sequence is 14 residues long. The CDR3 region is CASMGTVNTGELFF. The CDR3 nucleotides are TGCGCCAGCATGGGGACAGTGAACACCGGGGAGCTGTTTTTT.

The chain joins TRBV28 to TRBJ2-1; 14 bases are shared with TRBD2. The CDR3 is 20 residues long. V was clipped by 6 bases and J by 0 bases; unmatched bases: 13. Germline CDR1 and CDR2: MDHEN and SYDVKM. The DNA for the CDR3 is TGTGCCAGCAGGTCGCCCCGGGGGACTAGCGGGGGAAGCTCCTACAATGAGCAGTTCTTC. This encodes CASRSPRGTSGGSSYNEQFF.

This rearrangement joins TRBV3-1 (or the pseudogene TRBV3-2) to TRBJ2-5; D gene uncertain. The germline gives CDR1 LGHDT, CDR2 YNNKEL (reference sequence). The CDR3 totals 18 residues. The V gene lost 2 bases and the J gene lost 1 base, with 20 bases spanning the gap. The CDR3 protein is CASSQLFRSLAFQETQYF. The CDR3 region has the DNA TGTGCCAGCAGCCAACTTTTTCGGTCTCTCGCCTTCCAAGAGACCCAGTACTTC.

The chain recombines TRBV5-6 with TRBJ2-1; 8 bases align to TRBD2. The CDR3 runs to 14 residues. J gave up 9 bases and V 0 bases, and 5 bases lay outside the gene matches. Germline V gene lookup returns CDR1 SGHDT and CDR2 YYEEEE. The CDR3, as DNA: TGTGCCAGCAGCTTGGCCGGGGGGGGCCGTGAGCAGTTCTTC. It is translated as CASSLAGGGREQFF.

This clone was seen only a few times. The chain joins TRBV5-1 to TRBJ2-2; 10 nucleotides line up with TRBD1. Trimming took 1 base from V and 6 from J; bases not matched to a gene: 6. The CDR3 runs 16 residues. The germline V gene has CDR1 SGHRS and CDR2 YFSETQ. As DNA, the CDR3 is TGCGCCAGCAGCTTGTCCGGGACAGGGGACGCCGGGGAGCTGTTTTTT. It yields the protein CASSLSGTGDAGELFF.

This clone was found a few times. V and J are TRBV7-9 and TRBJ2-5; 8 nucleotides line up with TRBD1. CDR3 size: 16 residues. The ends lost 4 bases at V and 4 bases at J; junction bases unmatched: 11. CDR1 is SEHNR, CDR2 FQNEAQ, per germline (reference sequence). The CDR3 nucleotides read TGTGCCAGCAGCTCTTTCGGGACAGGTGATGGAGAGACCCAGTACTTC. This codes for CASSSFGTGDGETQYF.

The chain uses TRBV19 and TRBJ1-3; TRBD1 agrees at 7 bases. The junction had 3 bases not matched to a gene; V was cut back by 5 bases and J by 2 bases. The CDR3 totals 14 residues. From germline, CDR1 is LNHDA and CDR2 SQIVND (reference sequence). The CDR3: CASSVGTAGNTIYF. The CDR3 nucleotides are TGTGCCAGTAGTGTGGGGACAGCTGGAAACACCATATATTTT.

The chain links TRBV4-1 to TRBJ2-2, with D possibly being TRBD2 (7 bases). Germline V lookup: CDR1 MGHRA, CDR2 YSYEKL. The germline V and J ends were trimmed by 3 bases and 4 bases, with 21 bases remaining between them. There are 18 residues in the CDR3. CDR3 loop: CASSHGKGGIIGTGELFF. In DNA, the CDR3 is TGCGCCAGCAGCCATGGAAAGGGGGGGATAATAGGCACCGGGGAGCTGTTTTTT.

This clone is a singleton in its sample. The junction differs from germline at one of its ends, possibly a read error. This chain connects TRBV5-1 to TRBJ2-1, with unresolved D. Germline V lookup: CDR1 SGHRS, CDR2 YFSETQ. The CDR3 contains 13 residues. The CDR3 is CTSSLYDFNEQFF. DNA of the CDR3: TGCACCAGCAGCTTGTACGACTTTAATGAGCAGTTCTTC.

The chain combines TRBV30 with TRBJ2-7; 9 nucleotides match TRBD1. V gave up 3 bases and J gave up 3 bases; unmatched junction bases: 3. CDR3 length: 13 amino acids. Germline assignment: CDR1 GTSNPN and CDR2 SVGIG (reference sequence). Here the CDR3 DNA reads TGTGCCTGGAGCCCGGGACAGGGCTACGAGCAGTACTTC. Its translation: CAWSPGQGYEQYF.

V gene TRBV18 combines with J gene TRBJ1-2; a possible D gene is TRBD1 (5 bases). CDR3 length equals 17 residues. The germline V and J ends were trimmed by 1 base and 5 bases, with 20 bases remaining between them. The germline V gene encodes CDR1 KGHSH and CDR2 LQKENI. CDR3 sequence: CASSPRSPGGMGYGYTF. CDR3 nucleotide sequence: TGTGCCAGCTCACCACGCTCCCCCGGGGGAATGGGGTATGGCTACACCTTC.

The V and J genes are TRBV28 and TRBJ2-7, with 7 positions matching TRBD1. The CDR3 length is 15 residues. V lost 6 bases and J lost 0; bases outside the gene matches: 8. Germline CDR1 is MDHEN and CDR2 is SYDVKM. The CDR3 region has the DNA TGTGCCAGCAGACAAGACAGGGCGGGCTCCTACGAGCAGTACTTC. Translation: CASRQDRAGSYEQYF.

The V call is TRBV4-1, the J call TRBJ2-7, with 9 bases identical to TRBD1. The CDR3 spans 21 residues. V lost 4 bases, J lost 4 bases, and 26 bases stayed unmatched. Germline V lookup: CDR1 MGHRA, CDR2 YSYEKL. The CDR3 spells CASSLSGTGKIPFIGVYEQYF. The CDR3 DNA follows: TGCGCCAGCAGCCTCTCCGGGACAGGGAAGATACCGTTTATAGGGGTATACGAGCAGTACTTC.

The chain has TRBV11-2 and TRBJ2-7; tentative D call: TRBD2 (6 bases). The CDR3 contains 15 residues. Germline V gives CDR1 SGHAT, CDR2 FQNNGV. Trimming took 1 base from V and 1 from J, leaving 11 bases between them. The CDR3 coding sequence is TGTGCCAGCAGCTTAGTCCAGGCGGGGTCCTACGAGCAGTACTTC. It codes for CASSLVQAGSYEQYF.

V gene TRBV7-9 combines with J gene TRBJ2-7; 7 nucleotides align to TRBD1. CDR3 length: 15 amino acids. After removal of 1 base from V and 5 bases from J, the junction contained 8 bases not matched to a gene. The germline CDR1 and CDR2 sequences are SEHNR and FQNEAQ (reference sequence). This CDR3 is CASSLGGGALDEQYF. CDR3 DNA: TGTGCCAGCAGCTTAGGAGGGGGCGCTCTGGACGAGCAGTACTTC.

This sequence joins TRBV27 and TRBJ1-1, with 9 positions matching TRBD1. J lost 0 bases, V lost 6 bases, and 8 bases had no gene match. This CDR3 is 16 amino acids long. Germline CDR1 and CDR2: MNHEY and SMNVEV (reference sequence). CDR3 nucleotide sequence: TGTGCCAGCAGACTATACAGGACAGGGGTGAACACTGAAGCTTTCTTT. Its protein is CASRLYRTGVNTEAFF.

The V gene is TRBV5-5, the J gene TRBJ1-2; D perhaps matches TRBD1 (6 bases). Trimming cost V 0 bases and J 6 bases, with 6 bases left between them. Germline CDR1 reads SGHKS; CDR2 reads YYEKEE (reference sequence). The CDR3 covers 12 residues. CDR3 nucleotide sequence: TGTGCCAGCAGCTTGGACAGGGATGGCTACACCTTC. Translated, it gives CASSLDRDGYTF.

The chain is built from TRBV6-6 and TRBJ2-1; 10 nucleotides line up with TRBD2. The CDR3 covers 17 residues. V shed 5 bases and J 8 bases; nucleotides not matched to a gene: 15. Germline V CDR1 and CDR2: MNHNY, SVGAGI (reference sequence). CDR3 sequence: CASSPSKREGLGDEQFF. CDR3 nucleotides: TGTGCCAGCAGTCCGTCAAAGCGGGAGGGCCTGGGCGATGAGCAGTTCTTC.

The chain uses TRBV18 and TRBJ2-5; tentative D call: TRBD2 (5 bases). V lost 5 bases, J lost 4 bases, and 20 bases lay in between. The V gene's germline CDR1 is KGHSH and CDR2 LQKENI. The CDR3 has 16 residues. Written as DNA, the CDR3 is TGTGCCAGCTCAGCGCGGCGTTCTCTTGAGGGAGAGACCCAGTACTTC. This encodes CASSARRSLEGETQYF.

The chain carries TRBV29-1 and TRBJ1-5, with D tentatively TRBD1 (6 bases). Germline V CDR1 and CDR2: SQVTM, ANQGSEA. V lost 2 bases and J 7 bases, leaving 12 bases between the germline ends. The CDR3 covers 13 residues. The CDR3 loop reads CSVEMGASQPQHF. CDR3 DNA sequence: TGCAGCGTTGAAATGGGGGCAAGCCAGCCCCAGCATTTT.

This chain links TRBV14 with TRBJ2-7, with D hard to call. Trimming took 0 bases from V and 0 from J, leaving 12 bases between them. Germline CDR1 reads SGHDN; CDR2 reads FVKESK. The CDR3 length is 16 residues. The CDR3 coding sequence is TGTGCCAGCAGCCAAGATCCCCCAGGCAGCTCCTACGAGCAGTACTTC. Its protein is CASSQDPPGSSYEQYF.

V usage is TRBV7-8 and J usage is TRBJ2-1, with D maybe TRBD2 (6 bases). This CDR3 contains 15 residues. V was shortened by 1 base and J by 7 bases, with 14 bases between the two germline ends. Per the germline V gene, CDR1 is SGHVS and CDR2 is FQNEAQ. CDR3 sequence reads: CASSLGAGRGNEQFF. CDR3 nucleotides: TGTGCCAGCAGCTTAGGAGCGGGCAGAGGTAATGAGCAGTTCTTC.

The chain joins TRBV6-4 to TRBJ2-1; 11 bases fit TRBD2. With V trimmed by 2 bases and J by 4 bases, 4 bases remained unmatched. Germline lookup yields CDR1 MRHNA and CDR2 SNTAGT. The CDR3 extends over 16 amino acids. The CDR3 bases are TGTGCCAGCAGTGACCAACTAGCGGGAGAATACAATGAGCAGTTCTTC. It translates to CASSDQLAGEYNEQFF.